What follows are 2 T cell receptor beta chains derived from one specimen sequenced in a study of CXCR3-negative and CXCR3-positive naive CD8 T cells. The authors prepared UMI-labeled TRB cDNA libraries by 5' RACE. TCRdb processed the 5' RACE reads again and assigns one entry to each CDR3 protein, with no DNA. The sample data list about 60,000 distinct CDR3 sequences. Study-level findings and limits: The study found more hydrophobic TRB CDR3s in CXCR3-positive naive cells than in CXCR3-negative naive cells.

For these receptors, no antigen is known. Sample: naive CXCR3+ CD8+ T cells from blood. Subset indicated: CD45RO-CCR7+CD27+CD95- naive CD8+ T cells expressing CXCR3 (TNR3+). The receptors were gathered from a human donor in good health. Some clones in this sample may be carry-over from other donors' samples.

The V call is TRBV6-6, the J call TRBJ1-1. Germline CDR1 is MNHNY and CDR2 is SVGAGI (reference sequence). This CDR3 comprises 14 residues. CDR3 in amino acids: CASNPSWRSTEAFF.

The CDR3 spells CASSESISANTEAFF. The chain joins TRBV10-1 to TRBJ1-1. The CDR3 consists of 15 residues. CDR1 is WNHNN and CDR2 is SYGVQD in the germline V gene (reference sequence).